A selection of T cell receptor beta chains follows, all from one sample in a study of OX40 agonist ivuxolimab in advanced cancers. Measured with immunoSEQ multiplex PCR; TCRdb has only the in-frame clones, and not every one. This sample has 72,000 or so clones; 89% occur once, and the top ten carry 10% to 12%. Sequencing was performed on CD4+ or CD8+ T cells sorted from blood, taken in a trial of the OX40 agonist ivuxolimab. The receptors were gathered from an adult with an advanced solid tumor such as melanoma, head and neck, liver or kidney cancer. Each CDR3 is given with its conserved first and last residue. The D gene is left open where the match is weak. The size of a clone is reported for some rows only, either as once, few or many, or as a class for expanded clones.

CASRLDSNSRRQPQHF | TGTGCCAGCAGACTAGACAGCAACTCTAGACGTCAGCCCCAGCATTTT | TRBJ1-5 | once | NA | TRBV28
CASSHPNIPRGGEADTQYF | TGCGCCAGCAGCCATCCCAACATACCGCGGGGGGGCGAGGCAGATACGCAGTATTTT | TRBJ2-3 | NA | TRBD2 | TRBV4-1
CASSPQGNTEAFF | TGTGCCAGCTCACCACAGGGGAACACTGAAGCTTTCTTT | TRBJ1-1 | NA | NA | TRBV18
CASREGGSPLHF | TGTGCCAGCAGAGAAGGCGGTTCACCCCTCCACTTT | TRBJ1-6 | few | NA | TRBV28
CASSLIGVDTEAFF | TGTGCCAGCAGCCTGATCGGGGTTGACACTGAAGCTTTCTTT | TRBJ1-1 | NA | NA | TRBV6-6
CASSIAPYNEQFF | TGTGCCAGTAGTATAGCTCCATACAATGAGCAGTTCTTC | TRBJ2-1 | few | NA | TRBV19
CSVETANYGYTF | TGCAGCGTTGAGACAGCCAACTATGGCTACACCTTC | TRBJ1-2 | NA | NA | TRBV29-1
CASSLGPNNEQFF | TGTGCCAGCAGCTTAGGACCGAACAATGAGCAGTTCTTC | TRBJ2-1 | NA | NA | TRBV7-8
CASDSGTLPNNEQFF | TGTGCCAGCGACAGCGGGACCCTTCCCAACAATGAGCAGTTCTTC | TRBJ2-1 | NA | TRBD2 | TRBV18
CASSLEGQGAYEQYF | TGTGCCAGCAGCTTAGAGGGACAGGGAGCCTACGAGCAGTACTTC | TRBJ2-7 | NA | TRBD1 | TRBV13
CASSLGAGFNQPQHF | TGTGCCAGCAGCTTAGGGGCAGGGTTCAATCAGCCCCAGCATTTT | TRBJ1-5 | NA | NA | TRBV11-2
CASSTWARYTNEQFF | TGTGCCAGTAGTACCTGGGCCCGGTATACCAATGAGCAGTTCTTC | TRBJ2-1 | NA | NA | TRBV19
CASSLPGTGVTEAFF | TGTGCCAGCAGTCTCCCCGGGACAGGGGTTACTGAAGCTTTCTTT | TRBJ1-1 | NA | TRBD1 | TRBV28
CASRAGTSARGGGETQYF | TGCGCCAGCAGGGCCGGGACTAGCGCCAGGGGTGGTGGGGAGACCCAGTACTTC | TRBJ2-5 | NA | TRBD2 | TRBV5-1
CASSVRTGASFF | TGTGCCAGCAGCGTGCGAACCGGGGCCAGTTTCTTT | TRBJ1-1 | NA | NA | TRBV11-2
CASSRPGATNEKLFF | TGCGCCAGCAGCCGGCCGGGAGCAACTAATGAAAAACTGTTTTTT | TRBJ1-4 | NA | NA | TRBV4-1
CASSLTTRGEQYF | TGTGCCAGCAGTTTAACTACCCGAGGCGAGCAGTACTTC | TRBJ2-7 | NA | NA | TRBV27
CASSLEAGPLNYGYTF | TGTGCCAGCAGCTTGGAGGCGGGACCGCTCAACTATGGCTACACCTTC | TRBJ1-2 | NA | NA | TRBV5-5
CASRDGTHSPLHF | TGTGCCAGCAGGGACGGGACCCATTCACCCCTCCACTTT | TRBJ1-6 | NA | NA | TRBV6-5
CASSFRGGTDTQYF | TGCGCCAGCAGCTTCCGGGGGGGCACAGATACGCAGTATTTT | TRBJ2-3 | NA | TRBD2 | TRBV5-1
CASSLVGGRYYNSPLHF | TGTGCCAGCAGCTTAGTAGGTGGCAGATACTATAATTCACCCCTCCACTTT | TRBJ1-6 | once | NA | TRBV7-8
CASSSFTTGELFF | TGTGCCAGCAGCTCGTTTACCACCGGGGAGCTGTTTTTT | TRBJ2-2 | NA | NA | TRBV7-3
CASSMGTLSETQYF | TGTGCCAGTAGTATGGGGACTCTTAGCGAGACCCAGTACTTC | TRBJ2-5 | few | NA | TRBV19
CASSLGVTGRSYEQYF | TGTGCCAGCAGCTTAGGGGTTACAGGGAGATCCTACGAGCAGTACTTC | TRBJ2-7 | NA | NA | TRBV11-2
CASSFTNNSPLHF | TGTGCCAGCAGCTTTACGAATAATTCACCCCTCCACTTT | TRBJ1-6 | NA | NA | TRBV5-4
CATLLAGGLAYEQYF | TGTGCCACCCTTTTAGCGGGAGGGTTGGCGTACGAGCAGTACTTC | TRBJ2-7 | once | TRBD2 | TRBV6-1
CASSADGNTEAFF | TGTGCCAGCTCAGCAGACGGGAACACTGAAGCTTTCTTT | TRBJ1-1 | NA | NA | TRBV18
CASSLDRGRYEQYF | TGCGCCAGCAGCTTGGACAGGGGGCGCTACGAGCAGTACTTC | TRBJ2-7 | once | TRBD1 | TRBV5-1
CASRTPLAYNEQFF | TGTGCCAGCAGAACCCCCCTAGCCTACAATGAGCAGTTCTTC | TRBJ2-1 | NA | NA | TRBV28
CASSLSGRWDNEQFF | TGCGCCAGCAGCCTTAGCGGGAGGTGGGACAATGAGCAGTTCTTC | TRBJ2-1 | NA | TRBD2 | TRBV5-1
CAIKQDNEKLFF | TGTGCCATCAAACAGGATAATGAAAAACTGTTTTTT | TRBJ1-4 | NA | NA | TRBV10-3
CATSAGKYEQYF | TGTGCCACCAGTGCAGGGAAGTACGAGCAGTACTTC | TRBJ2-7 | NA | NA | TRBV15